This T cell receptor beta chain derives from a study of cytomegalovirus exposure and HLA in healthy donors. Study-level results: On later analysis, the bulk of CMV-associated TCR beta chains appeared to be HLA-restricted. Earlier analysis found most TCR beta V segments productive about 90% or about 30% of the time.

The V segment lost 0 bases and the J segment 7 bases; nucleotides outside the gene matches: 4. Germline assignment: CDR1 MNHEY and CDR2 SVGAGI. The CDR3 has 16 amino acids. Primers: 60 Vbeta forward and 13 Jbeta reverse. Measured with immunoSEQ multiplex PCR; TCRdb has only the in-frame clones, and not every one. The table lists tens of thousands of clones. At collection, donors were nominally healthy, but unrecorded immune exposures were probable. Worth noting for this clone: The antigen is not known.

The sequencing sample was made of PBMCs. The chain combines TRBV6-5 with TRBJ1-4; 11 bases agree with TRBD1. The sequence derives from a female donor in good health and CMV-seropositive. The CDR3 sequence is CASSYSPGTGGEKLFF. DNA for the CDR3: TGTGCCAGCAGTTACTCGCCCGGGACAGGGGGTGAAAAACTGTTTTTT.